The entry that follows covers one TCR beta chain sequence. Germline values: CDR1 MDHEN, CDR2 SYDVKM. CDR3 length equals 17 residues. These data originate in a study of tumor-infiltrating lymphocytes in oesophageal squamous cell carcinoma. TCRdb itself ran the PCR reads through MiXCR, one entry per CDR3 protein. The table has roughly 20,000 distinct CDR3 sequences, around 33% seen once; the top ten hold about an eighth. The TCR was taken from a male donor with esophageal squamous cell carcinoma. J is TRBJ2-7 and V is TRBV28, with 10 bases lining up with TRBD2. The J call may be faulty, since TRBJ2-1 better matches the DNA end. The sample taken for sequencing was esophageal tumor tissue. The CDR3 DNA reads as TGTGCCAGCAGTTTCAGGCTAACTAGCGGGATTTTCAATGAGCAGTTCTTC. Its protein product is CASSFRLTSGIFNEQFF.